The clone carrying this TCR beta chain was seen many times. Its antigen is undetermined. The sample originates from a study of T-cell reconstitution after alpha-beta-depleted transplantation in children. Study findings and constraints: A year had passed since transplant, and T-cell counts and diversity by then came mostly from newly produced T cells.

Unique molecular identifiers were incorporated when the TCRbeta library was constructed. TCRdb ran MiXCR on the PCR reads and lists one entry per CDR3 protein. The repertoire has about 300,000 distinct CDR3 sequences, 10% of them found once; the top ten carry less than 9%. The sample consisted of PBMCs, taken before TCRalphabeta/CD19-depleted stem cell transplant. The receptor was isolated from a boy younger than two with acute myeloid leukemia, due to receive a stem cell transplant.

As DNA, the CDR3 is TGTGCCAGCAGTGAATCGGTCAGGGGTGTGGGTATTGACTATGGCTACACCTTC. Residues: CASSESVRGVGIDYGYTF. The chain is built from TRBV25-1 and TRBJ1-2; tentative D call: TRBD1 (6 bases). Germline loops: CDR1 MGHDK, CDR2 SYGVNS. This CDR3 comprises 18 residues. Between the trimmed V and J ends, which lost 1 base and 3 bases, there was a span of 21 bases.